This T cell receptor beta chain came from a study of PD-1 blockade in classical Hodgkin lymphoma. On this clone: Its antigen is as yet unknown.

Repertoires were generated with immunoSEQ multiplex PCR, while TCRdb's copy carries only in-frame clones and drops some. The data contain roughly 4,200 clones, about 89% of them seen just once; the ten biggest clones take up about 28%. CDR1 GTSNPN and CDR2 SVGIG come from the germline V gene (reference sequence). This CDR3 contains 15 residues. With 3 bases clipped from V and 6 bases from J, the junction kept 13 bases outside the gene matches. Patients all relapsed after autologous stem cell transplantation, and there was variation in brentuximab vedotin exposure. Purification of CD4+ T cells from thawed PBMCs was achieved by magnetic negative selection. The study, taken as a whole, reports: Researchers reported that CD4+ TCR diversity, though not CD8+, rose significantly by C4D1. Baseline diversity in complete responders resembled that of newly diagnosed patients.

This specimen consisted of CD4+ T cells from blood, obtained at baseline. The genes are TRBV30 and TRBJ1-2; 7 bases match TRBD1. The clonotype originates from a human donor with classical Hodgkin lymphoma. CDR3 coding DNA: TGTGCCTGGAGGGATAGAAACAGGGGAGAGGATGGCTACACCTTC. Translating it yields CAWRDRNRGEDGYTF.